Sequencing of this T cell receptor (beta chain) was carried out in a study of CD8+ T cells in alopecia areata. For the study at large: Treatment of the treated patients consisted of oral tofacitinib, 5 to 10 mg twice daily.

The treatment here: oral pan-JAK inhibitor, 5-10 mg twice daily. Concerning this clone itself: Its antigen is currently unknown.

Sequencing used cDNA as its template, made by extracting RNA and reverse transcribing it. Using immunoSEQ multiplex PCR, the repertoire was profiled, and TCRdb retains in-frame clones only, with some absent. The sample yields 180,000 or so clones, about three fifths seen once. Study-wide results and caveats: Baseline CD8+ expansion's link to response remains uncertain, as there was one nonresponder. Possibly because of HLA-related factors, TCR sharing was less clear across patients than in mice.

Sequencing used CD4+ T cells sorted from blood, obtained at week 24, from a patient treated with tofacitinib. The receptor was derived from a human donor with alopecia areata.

The chain's CDR3 is CASSLEGRPRETQYF. The CDR3 region has the DNA TGTGCCAGCAGCTTGGAAGGCAGGCCGAGGGAGACCCAGTACTTC. The rearrangement uses TRBV5-8 and TRBJ2-5, with D unclear. The CDR3 extends over 15 amino acids. The V gene lost 0 bases and the J gene lost 5 bases, with 14 bases spanning the gap. Germline V gene lookup returns CDR1 SGHTS and CDR2 YDEGEE.